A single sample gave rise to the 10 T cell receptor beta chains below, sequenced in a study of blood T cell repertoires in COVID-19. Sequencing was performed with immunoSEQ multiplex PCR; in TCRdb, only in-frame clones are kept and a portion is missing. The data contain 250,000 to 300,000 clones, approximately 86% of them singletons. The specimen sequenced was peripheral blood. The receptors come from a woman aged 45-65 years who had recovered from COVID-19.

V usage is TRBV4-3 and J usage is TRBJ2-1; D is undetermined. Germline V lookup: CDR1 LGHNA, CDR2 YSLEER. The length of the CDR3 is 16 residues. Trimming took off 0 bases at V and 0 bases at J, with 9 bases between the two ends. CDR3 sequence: CASSQDWLISYNEQFF. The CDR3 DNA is TGCGCCAGCAGCCAAGACTGGCTGATCTCCTACAATGAGCAGTTCTTC.

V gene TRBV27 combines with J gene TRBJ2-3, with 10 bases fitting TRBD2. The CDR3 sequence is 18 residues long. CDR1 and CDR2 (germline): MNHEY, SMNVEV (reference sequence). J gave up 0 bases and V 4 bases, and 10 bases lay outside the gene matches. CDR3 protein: CASSSLLAGLTSTDTQYF. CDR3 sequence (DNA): TGTGCCAGCAGTTCGTTACTAGCGGGGTTGACTAGCACAGATACGCAGTATTTT.

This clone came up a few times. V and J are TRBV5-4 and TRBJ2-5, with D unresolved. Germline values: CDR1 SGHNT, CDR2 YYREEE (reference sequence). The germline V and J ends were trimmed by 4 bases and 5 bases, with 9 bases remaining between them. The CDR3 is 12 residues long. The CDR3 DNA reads TGTGCCAGCAGCGGCCCCCTCGAGACCCAGTACTTC. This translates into CASSGPLETQYF.

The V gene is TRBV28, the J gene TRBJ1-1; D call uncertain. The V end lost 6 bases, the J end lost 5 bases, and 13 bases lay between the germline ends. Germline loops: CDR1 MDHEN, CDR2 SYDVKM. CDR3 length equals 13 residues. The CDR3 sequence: CASSGVDGTEAFF. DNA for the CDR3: TGTGCCAGCAGCGGGGTAGATGGGACTGAAGCTTTCTTT.

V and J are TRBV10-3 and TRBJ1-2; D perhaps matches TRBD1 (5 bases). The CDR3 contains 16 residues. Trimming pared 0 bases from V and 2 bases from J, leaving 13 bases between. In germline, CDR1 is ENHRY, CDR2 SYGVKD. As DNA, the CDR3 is TGTGCCATCAGTGAGTCGCCGGGACTGAGAAACTATGGCTACACCTTC. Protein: CAISESPGLRNYGYTF.

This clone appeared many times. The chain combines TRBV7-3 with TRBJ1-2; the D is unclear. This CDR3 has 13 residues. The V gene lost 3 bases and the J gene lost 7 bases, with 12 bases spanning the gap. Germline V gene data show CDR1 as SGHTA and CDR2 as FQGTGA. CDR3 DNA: TGTGCCAGCAGCTTCACGGGAAAGGGTGGCTACACCTTC. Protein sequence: CASSFTGKGGYTF.

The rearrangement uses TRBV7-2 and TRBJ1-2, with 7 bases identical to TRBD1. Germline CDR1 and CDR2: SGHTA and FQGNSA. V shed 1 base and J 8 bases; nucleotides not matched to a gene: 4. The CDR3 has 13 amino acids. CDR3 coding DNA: TGTGCCAGCAGCTTAGGGCAGGGGGGCGGCTACACCTTC. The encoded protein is CASSLGQGGGYTF.

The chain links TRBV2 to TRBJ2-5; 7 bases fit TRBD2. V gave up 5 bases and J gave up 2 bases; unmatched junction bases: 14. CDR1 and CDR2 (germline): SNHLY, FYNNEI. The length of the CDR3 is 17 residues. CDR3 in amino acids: CASSSVLGLGGQETQYF. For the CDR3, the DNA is TGTGCCAGCAGTTCCGTTTTAGGCCTCGGGGGGCAAGAGACCCAGTACTTC.

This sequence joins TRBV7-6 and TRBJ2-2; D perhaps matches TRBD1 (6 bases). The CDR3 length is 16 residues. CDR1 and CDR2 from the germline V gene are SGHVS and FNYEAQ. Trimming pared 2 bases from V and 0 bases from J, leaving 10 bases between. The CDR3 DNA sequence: TGTGCCAGCAGCTTAAAGCCAGGGGCGAACACCGGGGAGCTGTTTTTT. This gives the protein CASSLKPGANTGELFF.

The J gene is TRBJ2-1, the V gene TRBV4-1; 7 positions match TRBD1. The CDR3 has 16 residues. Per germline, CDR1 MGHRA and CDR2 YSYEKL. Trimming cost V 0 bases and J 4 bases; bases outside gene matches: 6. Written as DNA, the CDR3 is TGCGCCAGCAGCCAAGAAGGCAGGGGGTTTTACAATGAGCAGTTCTTC. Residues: CASSQEGRGFYNEQFF.